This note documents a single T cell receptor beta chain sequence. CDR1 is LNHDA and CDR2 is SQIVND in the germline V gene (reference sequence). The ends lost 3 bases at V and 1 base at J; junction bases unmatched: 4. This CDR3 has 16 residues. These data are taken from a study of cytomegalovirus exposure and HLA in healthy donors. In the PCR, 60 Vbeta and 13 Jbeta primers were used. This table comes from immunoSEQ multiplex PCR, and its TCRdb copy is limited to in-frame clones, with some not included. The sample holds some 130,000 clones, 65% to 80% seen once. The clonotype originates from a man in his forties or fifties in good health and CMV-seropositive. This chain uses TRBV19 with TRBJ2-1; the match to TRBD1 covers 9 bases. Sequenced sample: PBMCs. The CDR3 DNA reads TGTGCCAGTAGTATGATACAGGGGGCTTCCTACAATGAGCAGTTCTTC. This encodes CASSMIQGASYNEQFF.